The 4 T cell receptor beta chains below all came from one sample that was sequenced in a study of cytomegalovirus exposure and HLA in healthy donors. PCR involved 60 Vbeta and 13 Jbeta primers. Profiling relied on immunoSEQ multiplex PCR, and the TCRdb table lists in-frame clones only, not all of them. The sample includes 170,000 or so clones, 75% to 85% of them seen just once. The sequenced sample was PBMCs. All receptors derive from a man aged 50 or older in good health and CMV-seropositive.

V gene TRBV6-1 combines with J gene TRBJ1-1; the D is unclear. V was clipped by 2 bases and J by 8 bases, with 9 bases between them. The germline V gene has CDR1 MNHNS and CDR2 SASEGT. The CDR3 totals 12 residues. This CDR3 reads CASSELRSEAFF. The CDR3 nucleotides are TGTGCCAGCAGTGAATTGCGGTCAGAAGCTTTCTTT.

V gene TRBV28 combines with J gene TRBJ2-7; D possibly corresponds to TRBD2 (6 bases). Trimming removed 2 bases from V and 2 bases from J, with 16 bases in between. The CDR3 extends over 16 amino acids. The V gene's germline CDR1 is MDHEN and CDR2 SYDVKM. This CDR3 is CASSLGGYSRAYEQYV. The DNA of the CDR3 is TGTGCCAGCAGTTTAGGAGGGTACTCCCGCGCCTACGAGCAGTACGTC.

In DNA form, the CDR3 reads TGTGCCAGCAGCTTAGGGTCTGGCCGTGAGACCCAGTACTTC. Its translation: CASSLGSGRETQYF. This chain joins TRBV11-3 and TRBJ2-5; D unresolved. The CDR3 extends over 14 amino acids. The germline gives CDR1 SGHNT, CDR2 YENEEA. The V gene lost 1 base and the J gene lost 5 bases, with 11 bases spanning the gap.

J is TRBJ1-1 and V is TRBV20-1, with D hard to call. The CDR3 is 11 residues long. V shed 5 bases and J shed 9 bases, with 13 bases lying between them. CDR1 and CDR2 from the germline V gene are DFQATT and SNEGSKA (reference sequence). CDR3 DNA sequence: TGCAGTGCTCCCGTGAGCCAAAAAGCTTTCTTT. Amino acid sequence: CSAPVSQKAFF.